Presented here are 26 T cell receptor beta chains from one specimen sequenced in a study of cytomegalovirus exposure and HLA in healthy donors. The PCR ran on 60 Vbeta and 13 Jbeta primers. Method: immunoSEQ multiplex PCR; TCRdb's copy keeps in-frame clones and lacks some. The table lists about 67,000 clones, roughly 80% of them singletons. Sequencing used PBMCs. Every receptor here comes from a woman in her twenties or thirties in good health and CMV-seronegative.

This clone was observed once. The gene calls are TRBV28 and TRBJ1-5; the match to TRBD1 covers 10 bases. V lost 1 base to trimming and J lost 7 bases; unmatched junction nucleotides: 4. CDR1 is MDHEN, CDR2 SYDVKM, per germline. The CDR3 has 15 amino acids. CDR3 nucleotides: TGTGCCAGCAGTTTATTCGGGACAGGGGACCAGCCCCAGCATTTT. As protein: CASSLFGTGDQPQHF.

In its sample, this clone was seen once. The J gene is TRBJ2-5, the V gene TRBV10-2; maybe TRBD2 (6 bases). CDR1 and CDR2 from the germline V gene are WSHSY and SAAADI. The CDR3 is 15 amino acids. V lost 2 bases and J 1 base, leaving 11 bases between the germline ends. For the CDR3, the DNA is TGCGCCAGCAGTGAGCCCGGACTAATCCAAGAGACCCAGTACTTC. Translating gives CASSEPGLIQETQYF.

The chain carries TRBV28 and TRBJ1-5; D may be TRBD1 (6 bases). Germline V lookup: CDR1 MDHEN, CDR2 SYDVKM. Trimming shortened V by 7 bases and J by 5 bases, and 18 bases separated the two germline ends. The CDR3 sequence is 15 residues long. This chain's CDR3 is CASTVPQGIYQPQHF. CDR3 nucleotides: TGTGCCAGCACCGTTCCCCAGGGGATTTATCAGCCCCAGCATTTT.

There are a few counts of this clone. The chain is built from TRBV6-1 and TRBJ1-2; perhaps TRBD1 as D (6 bases). V was pared by 4 bases and J by 1 base, with 10 bases between. Germline V gives CDR1 MNHNS, CDR2 SASEGT. The length of the CDR3 is 14 residues. This CDR3 reads CASSAQGINYGYTF. CDR3 nucleotide sequence: TGTGCCAGCAGTGCACAGGGTATTAACTATGGCTACACCTTC.

The CDR3 is CASSLGYSGSDTQYF. The CDR3 DNA follows: TGTGCCAGCAGCTTAGGCTATTCGGGTTCCGATACGCAGTATTTT. The V call is TRBV11-3, the J call TRBJ2-3; the D is unclear. The CDR3 loop spans 15 amino acids. CDR1 and CDR2 (germline): SGHNT, YENEEA. V lost 1 base and J 6 bases, leaving 14 bases between the germline ends.

The chain has TRBV10-1 and TRBJ1-2, with D maybe TRBD1 (5 bases). The CDR3 sequence is 15 residues long. Germline V lookup: CDR1 WNHNN, CDR2 SYGVQD (reference sequence). Deletions cut 0 bases from V and 1 base from J, with 9 bases between. The CDR3 DNA is TGCGCCAGCAGTGAGTCGGAGACAGATAACTATGGCTACACCTTC. Protein sequence: CASSESETDNYGYTF.

The genes are TRBV11-3 and TRBJ2-3; 7 nucleotides align to TRBD1. The V and J ends lost 5 bases and 0 bases, in that order; junction bases with no gene match: 8. Per the germline V gene, CDR1 is SGHNT and CDR2 is YENEEA. This CDR3 has 16 amino acids. The CDR3 protein is CASSNRTGSSTDTQYF. The CDR3, as DNA: TGTGCCAGCAGCAATCGGACAGGCTCTAGCACAGATACGCAGTATTTT. The whole variable domain, filled in from reference TRBV11-3 and TRBJ2-3, reads EAGVVQSPRYKIIEKKQPVAFWCNPISGHNTLYWYLQNLGQGPELLIRYENEEAVDDSQLPKDRFSAERLKGVDSTLKIQPAELGDSAVYLCASSNRTGSSTDTQYFGPGTRLTVL.

The rearrangement links TRBV2 to TRBJ2-7, with D perhaps matching TRBD1 (6 bases). Germline assignment: CDR1 SNHLY and CDR2 FYNNEI. Deletions cut 10 bases from V and 5 bases from J, with 18 bases between. CDR3 length: 13 residues. This CDR3 reads CATLQGSGNEQYF. DNA of the CDR3: TGTGCCACCTTACAGGGAAGTGGCAACGAGCAGTACTTC.

The chain recombines TRBV6-6 with TRBJ2-3; D is possibly TRBD1 (6 bases). V lost 4 bases and J 1 base, leaving 15 bases between the germline ends. The length of the CDR3 is 16 residues. Germline CDR1 reads MNHNY; CDR2 reads SVGAGI (reference sequence). The DNA of the CDR3 is TGTGCCAGCAGTTCTTGGACCCGACAGGGCACAGATACGCAGTATTTT. Translating it yields CASSSWTRQGTDTQYF.

This clone was observed a few times. This chain links TRBV6-5 with TRBJ1-2; tentative D call: TRBD1 (5 bases). This CDR3 is 14 amino acids long. Germline lookup yields CDR1 MNHEY and CDR2 SVGAGI. The V end was cut by 5 bases, the J end by 0 bases, with 10 bases between. CDR3 sequence: CASSQGSANYGYTF. The CDR3 coding sequence is TGTGCCAGCAGTCAGGGCTCGGCTAACTATGGCTACACCTTC.

This clone was observed once. The chain employs TRBV7-9 and TRBJ1-5, with TRBD1 matching over 11 bases. CDR1 and CDR2 (germline): SEHNR, FQNEAQ (reference sequence). Trimming took 3 bases from V and 4 from J; bases not matched to a gene: 5. The CDR3 contains 16 residues. Here the CDR3 reads CASSLGTGGKNQPQHF. CDR3 DNA sequence: TGTGCCAGCAGCTTGGGGACAGGGGGGAAGAATCAGCCCCAGCATTTT.

The V gene is TRBV9, the J gene TRBJ2-5; 8 positions agree with TRBD1. The V gene's germline CDR1 is SGDLS and CDR2 YYNGEE. There are 13 residues in the CDR3. V shed 4 bases, J shed 4 bases, and the junction held 3 bases outside the gene matches. The CDR3 loop reads CASSPGTGETQYF. CDR3 DNA: TGTGCCAGCAGCCCCGGGACAGGAGAGACCCAGTACTTC. Based on the CDR3 plus reference TRBV9 and TRBJ2-5, the full variable domain is DSGVTQTPKHLITATGQRVTLRCSPRSGDLSVYWYQQSLDQGLQFLIQYYNGEERAKGNILERFSAQQFPDLHSELNLSSLELGDSALYFCASSPGTGETQYFGPGTRLLVL.

This chain joins TRBV23-1 and TRBJ2-4, with a possible D match to TRBD1 (6 bases). TRBV23-1 falls under the ORF class, with uncertain function. V lost 3 bases and J lost 2, with 11 bases in between. The CDR3 has 15 residues. CDR3 bases: TGCGCCAGCAGTCACGCAGGGGCAACCAAAAACATTCAGTACTTC. This codes for CASSHAGATKNIQYF.

The rearrangement joins TRBV14 to TRBJ1-2, with D unresolved. The germline V and J ends were trimmed by 0 bases and 7 bases, with 12 bases remaining between them. Germline assignment: CDR1 SGHDN and CDR2 FVKESK. The CDR3 length is 14 residues. In nucleotides, the CDR3 is TGTGCCAGCAGCCAAGATAGGTGGAGCTCTGGCTACACCTTC. It yields the protein CASSQDRWSSGYTF.

The J gene is TRBJ1-1, the V gene TRBV5-6, with D perhaps matching TRBD1 (5 bases). CDR3 size: 13 residues. In germline, CDR1 is SGHDT, CDR2 YYEEEE. The V end lost 0 bases, the J end lost 11 bases, and 14 bases lay between the germline ends. The CDR3 DNA reads as TGTGCCAGCAGCTTGGATTTGTCAGGGTGGGCTTTCTTT. It specifies CASSLDLSGWAFF.

V gene TRBV19 combines with J gene TRBJ2-1; tentative D call: TRBD1 (6 bases). V lost 3 bases and J 0 bases, leaving 12 bases between the germline ends. The germline V gene has CDR1 LNHDA and CDR2 SQIVND (reference sequence). This CDR3 is built from 16 residues. CDR3 sequence (DNA): TGTGCCAGTAGTATGTCCTCAGGGGTCTCCTACAATGAGCAGTTCTTC. This codes for CASSMSSGVSYNEQFF.

The chain joins TRBV7-8 to TRBJ1-2; 8 bases fit TRBD1. The CDR3 spans 17 residues. Per the germline V gene, CDR1 is SGHVS and CDR2 is FQNEAQ. The trim removed 1 base at V and 4 bases at J, leaving 11 bases unmatched. CDR3 sequence: CASSLDRGYPLGYGYTF. CDR3 DNA: TGTGCCAGCAGCTTAGACAGGGGGTACCCCCTGGGCTATGGCTACACCTTC.

J is TRBJ1-5 and V is TRBV18; D call uncertain. The V end was cut by 3 bases, the J end by 0 bases, with 9 bases between. There are 15 residues in the CDR3. In germline, CDR1 is KGHSH, CDR2 LQKENI. CDR3 loop: CASSPDGNSNQPQHF. Written as DNA, the CDR3 is TGTGCCAGCTCACCCGACGGGAATAGCAATCAGCCCCAGCATTTT. The whole variable domain, filled in from reference TRBV18 and TRBJ1-5, reads NAGVMQNPRHLVRRRGQEARLRCSPMKGHSHVYWYRQLPEEGLKFMVYLQKENIIDESGMPKERFSAEFPKEGPSILRIQQVVRGDSAAYFCASSPDGNSNQPQHFGDGTRLSIL.

V and J are TRBV30 and TRBJ1-2; 10 nucleotides line up with TRBD1. The germline V gene has CDR1 GTSNPN and CDR2 SVGIG (reference sequence). This CDR3 contains 11 residues. V lost 7 bases, J lost 8 bases, and 4 bases stayed unmatched. The CDR3 nucleotides read TGTGCCTCCACGGGACAGGGGGGCTACACCTTC. Its translation: CASTGQGGYTF.

The chain links TRBV29-1 to TRBJ2-7, with D unclear. Germline values: CDR1 SQVTM, CDR2 ANQGSEA. This CDR3 contains 15 residues. The ends were cut back, 5 bases at V and 3 bases at J, with 20 bases in the middle. This CDR3 is CSVFGSQEGGYEQYF. The CDR3 bases are TGCAGCGTTTTTGGCAGCCAGGAAGGTGGCTACGAGCAGTACTTC.

This rearrangement joins TRBV21-1 to TRBJ2-7; the D call in the table, TRBD1, was not verified against the DNA. TRBV21-1 is shown as a pseudogene. The CDR3 is 14 residues long. This CDR3 reads CASSIAGLTYEQYF. The CDR3 DNA is TGTGCCAGCAGCATAGCGGGGCTAACCTACGAGCAGTACTTC.

This clone was seen only once. This chain connects TRBV5-1 to TRBJ2-3; 15 bases are shared with TRBD2. Germline lookup yields CDR1 SGHRS and CDR2 YFSETQ. J lost 4 bases, V lost 4 bases, and 4 bases had no gene match. This CDR3 spans 16 amino acids. The CDR3 coding sequence is TGCGCCAGCAGCAAGGGACTAGCGGGGGGACCAGATACGCAGTATTTT. As protein: CASSKGLAGGPDTQYF.

The chain links TRBV11-3 to TRBJ2-5; no clear D. The J call may be incorrect, as the DNA end agrees better with TRBJ2-7. The CDR3 consists of 13 residues. CDR1 is SGHNT and CDR2 is YENEEA in the germline V gene. CDR3 region: CASSFLRSNEQYF. The CDR3 DNA sequence: TGTGCCAGCAGCTTTTTAAGGAGCAACGAGCAGTACTTC.

The sample holds a few counts of this clone. The J gene is TRBJ2-7, the V gene TRBV19; tentatively, D is TRBD2 (6 bases). The CDR3 consists of 15 residues. The V gene lost 1 base and the J gene lost 1 base, with 11 bases spanning the gap. Germline CDR1 LNHDA, CDR2 SQIVND (reference sequence). Written as DNA, the CDR3 is TGTGCCAGTAGTATAGGTAGCGGAGCATCCTACGAGCAGTACTTC. This encodes CASSIGSGASYEQYF.

The chain joins TRBV18 to TRBJ1-5; 8 nucleotides align to TRBD1. Germline lookup yields CDR1 KGHSH and CDR2 LQKENI. This CDR3 region has 15 residues. J gave up 5 bases and V 5 bases, and 8 bases lay outside the gene matches. The chain's CDR3 is CASSTADRGDQPQHF. CDR3 DNA: TGTGCCAGCTCAACTGCCGACAGGGGAGATCAGCCCCAGCATTTT.

This clone was found a few times. The rearrangement uses TRBV19 and TRBJ2-5, with 7 positions matching TRBD1. This CDR3 comprises 13 residues. The germline V gene has CDR1 LNHDA and CDR2 SQIVND (reference sequence). The ends lost 11 bases at V and 3 bases at J; junction bases unmatched: 9. The CDR3 DNA reads TGTGCCTGTCGGGACAGCCTTGAAGAGACCCAGTACTTC. Translation gives CACRDSLEETQYF.